A selection of T cell receptor beta chains follows, all from one sample in a study of cytotoxic CD8 clonotypes in ibrutinib-treated CLL. Using immunoSEQ multiplex PCR, the repertoire was profiled, and TCRdb retains in-frame clones only, with some absent. The sample lists 60,000 to 65,000 clones, 57% occurring once. Sequences were derived from PBMCs, sampled after 12 months of ibrutinib treatment. These receptors originate from a human donor with chronic lymphocytic leukemia. CDR3s include the opening cysteine and the closing phenylalanine or tryptophan. The D gene is left open where the match is weak. Clone size is not always given. Where it is, it says once, few, many or a class for expanded clones.

D	size	J	V	CDR3	DNA
-	-	TRBJ1-6	TRBV27	CASSLSTGVGSSPLHF	TGTGCCAGCAGTTTATCGACGGGTGTAGGGAGTTCACCCCTCCACTTT
-	-	TRBJ1-3	TRBV7-8	CASSSAPRLSGNTIYF	TGTGCCAGCAGCTCAGCCCCCAGGCTCTCTGGAAACACCATATATTTT
-	-	TRBJ1-1	TRBV30	CANRRGVGTEAFF	TGTGCCAACCGACGAGGGGTAGGGACTGAAGCTTTCTTT
-	-	TRBJ1-4	TRBV27	CASSLSGRGKLFF	TGTGCCAGCAGTTTATCGGGGAGGGGGAAACTGTTTTTT
-	-	TRBJ2-1	TRBV7-9	CAILVSPNEQFF	TGTGCGATCCTGGTCTCTCCCAATGAGCAGTTCTTC
-	many	TRBJ2-4	TRBV11-2	CASSLGSGLNIQYF	TGTGCCAGCAGCTTAGGTTCAGGTCTAAACATTCAGTACTTC
-	-	TRBJ1-1	TRBV5-4	CASSGQTLNTEAFF	TGTGCCAGCAGCGGGCAGACTCTGAACACTGAAGCTTTCTTT
-	-	TRBJ2-3	TRBV9	CASSDTGGATQYF	TGTGCCAGCAGTGACACAGGAGGCGCTACGCAGTATTTT
-	few	TRBJ1-6	TRBV28	CASSLSRNSPLHF	TGTGCCAGCAGTTTAAGCAGGAATTCACCCCTCCACTTT
-	-	TRBJ2-1	TRBV6-1	CASSRALSYNEQFF	TGTGCCAGCAGTCGGGCACTCTCCTACAATGAGCAGTTCTTC
-	-	TRBJ2-7	TRBV7-6	CASNLQEFSYEQYF	TGTGCCAGCAACCTTCAGGAGTTCTCCTACGAGCAGTACTTC
TRBD2	-	TRBJ2-7	TRBV27	CASSDGGGLEQYF	TGTGCCAGCTCCGACGGGGGGGGACTCGAGCAGTACTTC
TRBD2	-	TRBJ2-7	TRBV7-2	CASSLVTSGPYEQYF	TGTGCCAGCAGCTTAGTTACTAGCGGTCCCTACGAGCAGTACTTC
-	few	TRBJ1-2	TRBV29-1	CSVRVYYGYTF	TGCAGCGTCCGGGTTTACTATGGCTACACCTTC
-	few	TRBJ1-5	TRBV28	CASRTLRGDQPQHF	TGTGCCAGCAGAACCTTGAGGGGCGATCAGCCCCAGCATTTT
-	-	TRBJ2-1	TRBV4-1	CASSHAPGLTMSSYNEQFF	TGCGCCAGCAGCCATGCCCCGGGACTGACAATGAGCTCCTACAATGAGCAGTTCTTC
TRBD2	-	TRBJ2-3	TRBV5-6	CASSSGGPSTDTQYF	TGTGCCAGCAGCTCGGGGGGGCCAAGCACAGATACGCAGTATTTT
-	once	TRBJ1-3	TRBV6-6	CASSYSAGGNTIYF	TGTGCCAGCAGTTACTCTGCAGGGGGAAACACCATATATTTT
-	few	TRBJ1-1	TRBV7-9	CASSHAPNTEAFF	TGTGCCAGCAGCCACGCCCCAAACACTGAAGCTTTCTTT
-	-	TRBJ1-2	TRBV27	CASSYRGYYGYTF	TGTGCCAGCAGTTATCGGGGGTACTATGGCTACACCTTC
-	-	TRBJ1-2	TRBV27	CASSLRGYGYTF	TGTGCCAGCAGTTTAAGGGGGTATGGCTACACCTTC
-	-	TRBJ2-2	TRBV5-6	CASSLRRVTGELFF	TGTGCCAGCAGCCTTCGCAGGGTCACCGGGGAGCTGTTTTTT
-	-	TRBJ2-1	TRBV6-5	CASRRGGEQFF	TGTGCCAGCCGAAGGGGGGGTGAGCAGTTCTTC
TRBD2	-	TRBJ2-1	TRBV6-5	CASSLALSSGRNEQFF	TGTGCCAGCAGTTTAGCGTTATCTAGCGGGAGGAATGAGCAGTTCTTC
-	once	TRBJ2-7	TRBV30	CAWSVPPGEQYF	TGTGCCTGGAGTGTACCGCCTGGCGAGCAGTACTTC
TRBD1	few	TRBJ1-5	TRBV5-5	CASSLEGGRWQPQHF	TGTGCCAGCAGCTTGGAAGGGGGCCGTTGGCAGCCCCAGCATTTT
TRBD2	once	TRBJ2-3	TRBV28	CASSSYDGLAVTDTQYF	TGTGCCAGCAGTTCCTACGACGGACTAGCGGTAACAGATACGCAGTATTTT
-	-	TRBJ1-1	TRBV5-4	CASSYKQGAHTEAFF	TGTGCCAGCAGCTATAAACAGGGAGCGCACACTGAAGCTTTCTTT
-	-	TRBJ1-1	TRBV13	CASSDTSRDLTTAFF	TGTGCCAGCAGCGACACCTCCCGGGACCTCACAACGGCTTTCTTT
-	medium-sized	TRBJ1-2	TRBV10-2	CATGEGLGYTF	TGCGCCACCGGGGAGGGGCTTGGCTACACCTTC
-	-	TRBJ2-2	TRBV19	CASSIRAKTGELFF	TGTGCCAGTAGTATCCGTGCTAAAACCGGGGAGCTGTTTTTT
-	-	TRBJ2-7	TRBV7-2	CASSATGGGSYEQYF	TGTGCCAGCAGCGCCACAGGTGGGGGCTCCTACGAGCAGTACTTC
-	-	TRBJ1-1	TRBV4-1	CASSQARGETEAFF	TGCGCCAGCAGCCAGGCTAGGGGGGAAACTGAAGCTTTCTTT
-	-	TRBJ2-7	TRBV11-3	CASSLPNSYEQYF	TGTGCCAGCAGCCTCCCCAACTCCTACGAGCAGTACTTC
-	-	TRBJ1-1	TRBV5-5	CASSLPIDTEAFF	TGTGCCAGCAGCTTGCCAATAGACACTGAAGCTTTCTTT
-	-	TRBJ2-3	TRBV28	CASTLGGVPLSDTDTQYF	TGTGCCAGCACCCTCGGAGGGGTCCCCCTCTCAGACACAGATACGCAGTATTTT
-	-	TRBJ2-7	TRBV6-1	CASSDFALSYEQYF	TGTGCCAGCAGTGATTTCGCGCTGTCCTACGAGCAGTACTTC
TRBD1	-	TRBJ2-6	TRBV6-4	CASSPAGQGHFSGANVLTF	TGTGCCAGCAGTCCCGCGGGACAGGGCCATTTCTCTGGGGCCAACGTCCTGACTTTC
-	few	TRBJ2-1	TRBV15	CATSRGGAGYNEQFF	TGTGCCACCAGCAGAGGGGGGGCTGGATACAATGAGCAGTTCTTC
-	-	TRBJ1-5	TRBV10-3	CATCEGAVGQPQHF	TGTGCCACCTGCGAAGGGGCCGTGGGTCAGCCCCAGCATTTT
TRBD2	few	TRBJ2-5	TRBV4-2	CASSQGAGGPRETQYF	TGTGCCAGCAGCCAAGGGGCGGGAGGGCCCCGGGAGACCCAGTACTTC
-	-	TRBJ1-2	TRBV21-1	CASRGQPISYTF	TGTGCCAGCCGTGGACAGCCGATAAGCTACACCTTC
-	-	TRBJ1-6	TRBV6-1	CASSGTVDNSPLHF	TGTGCCAGCAGTGGGACGGTGGATAATTCACCCCTCCACTTT